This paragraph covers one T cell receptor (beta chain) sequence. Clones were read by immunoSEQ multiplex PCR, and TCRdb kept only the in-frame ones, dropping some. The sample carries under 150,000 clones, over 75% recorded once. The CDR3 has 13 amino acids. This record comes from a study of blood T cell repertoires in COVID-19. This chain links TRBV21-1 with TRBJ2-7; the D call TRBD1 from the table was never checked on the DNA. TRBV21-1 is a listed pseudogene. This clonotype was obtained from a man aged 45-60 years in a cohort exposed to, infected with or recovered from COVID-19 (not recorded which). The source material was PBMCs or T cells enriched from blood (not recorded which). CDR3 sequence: CASSNTGGDEQYF. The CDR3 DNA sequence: TGTGCCAGCAGCAACACAGGGGGTGACGAGCAGTACTTC.